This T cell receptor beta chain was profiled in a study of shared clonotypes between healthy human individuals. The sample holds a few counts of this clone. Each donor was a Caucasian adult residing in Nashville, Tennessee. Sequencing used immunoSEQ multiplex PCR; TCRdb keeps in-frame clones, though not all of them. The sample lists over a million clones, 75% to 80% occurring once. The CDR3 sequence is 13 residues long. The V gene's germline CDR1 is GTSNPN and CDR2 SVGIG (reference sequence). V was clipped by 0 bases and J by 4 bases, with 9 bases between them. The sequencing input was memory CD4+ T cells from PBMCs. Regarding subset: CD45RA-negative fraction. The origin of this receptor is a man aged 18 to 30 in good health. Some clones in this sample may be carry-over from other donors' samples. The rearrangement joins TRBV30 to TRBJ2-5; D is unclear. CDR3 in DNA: TGTGCCTGGAGTGTATCCGGGCCAGAGACCCAGTACTTC. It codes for CAWSVSGPETQYF.